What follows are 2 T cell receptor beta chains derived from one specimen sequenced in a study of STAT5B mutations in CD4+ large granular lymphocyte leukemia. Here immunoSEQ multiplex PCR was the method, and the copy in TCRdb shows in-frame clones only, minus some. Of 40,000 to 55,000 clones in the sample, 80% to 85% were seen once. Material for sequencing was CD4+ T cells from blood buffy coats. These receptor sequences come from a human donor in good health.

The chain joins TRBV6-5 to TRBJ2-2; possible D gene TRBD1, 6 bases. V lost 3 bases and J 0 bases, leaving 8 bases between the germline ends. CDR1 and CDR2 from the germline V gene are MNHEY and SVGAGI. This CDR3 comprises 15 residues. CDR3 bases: TGTGCCAGCAGTTATGACAGGCCGAACACCGGGGAGCTGTTTTTT. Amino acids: CASSYDRPNTGELFF.

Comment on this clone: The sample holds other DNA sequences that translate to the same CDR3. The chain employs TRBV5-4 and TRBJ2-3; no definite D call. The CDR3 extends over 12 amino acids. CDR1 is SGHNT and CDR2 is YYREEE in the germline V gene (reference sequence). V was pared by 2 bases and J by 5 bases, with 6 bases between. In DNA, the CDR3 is TGTGCCAGCAGCTTATGGGAAGATACGCAGTATTTT. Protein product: CASSLWEDTQYF. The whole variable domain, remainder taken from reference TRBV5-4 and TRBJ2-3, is ETGVTQSPTHLIKTRGQQVTLRCSSQSGHNTVSWYQQALGQGPQFIFQYYREEENGRGNFPPRFSGLQFPNYSSELNVNALELDDSALYLCASSLWEDTQYFGPGTRLTVL.